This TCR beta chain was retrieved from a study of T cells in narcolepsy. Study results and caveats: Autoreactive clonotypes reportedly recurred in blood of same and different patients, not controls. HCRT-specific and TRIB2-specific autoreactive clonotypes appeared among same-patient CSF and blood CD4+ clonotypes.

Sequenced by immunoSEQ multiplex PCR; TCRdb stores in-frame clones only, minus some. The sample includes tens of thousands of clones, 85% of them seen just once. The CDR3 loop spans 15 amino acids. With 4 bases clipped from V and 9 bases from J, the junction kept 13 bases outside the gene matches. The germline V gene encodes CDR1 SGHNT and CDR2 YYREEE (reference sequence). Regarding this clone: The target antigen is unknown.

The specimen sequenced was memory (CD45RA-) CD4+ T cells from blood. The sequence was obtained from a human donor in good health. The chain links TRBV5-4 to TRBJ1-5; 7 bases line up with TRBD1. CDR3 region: CASSLGTDLSRPQHF. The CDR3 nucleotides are TGTGCCAGCAGCCTAGGGACAGACCTTTCGCGGCCCCAGCATTTT. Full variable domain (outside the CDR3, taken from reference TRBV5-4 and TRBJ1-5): ETGVTQSPTHLIKTRGQQVTLRCSSQSGHNTVSWYQQALGQGPQFIFQYYREEENGRGNFPPRFSGLQFPNYSSELNVNALELDDSALYLCASSLGTDLSRPQHFGDGTRLSIL.